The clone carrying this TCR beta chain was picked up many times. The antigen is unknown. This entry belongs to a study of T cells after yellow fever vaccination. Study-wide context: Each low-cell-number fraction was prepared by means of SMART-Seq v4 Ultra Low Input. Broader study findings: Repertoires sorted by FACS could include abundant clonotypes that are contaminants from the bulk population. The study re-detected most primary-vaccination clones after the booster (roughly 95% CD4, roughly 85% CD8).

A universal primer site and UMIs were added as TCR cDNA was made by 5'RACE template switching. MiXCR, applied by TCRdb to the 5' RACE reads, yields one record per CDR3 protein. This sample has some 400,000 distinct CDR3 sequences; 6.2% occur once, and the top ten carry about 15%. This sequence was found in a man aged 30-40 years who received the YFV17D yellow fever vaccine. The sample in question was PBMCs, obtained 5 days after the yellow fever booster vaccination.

The CDR3, as DNA: TGCGCCAGCAGAAGGACAGGGGAGAATGAGCAGTTCTTC. Residues: CASRRTGENEQFF. This rearrangement joins TRBV5-1 to TRBJ2-1, with 9 bases identical to TRBD1. Germline-derived CDR1 and CDR2 are SGHRS and YFSETQ. V lost 5 bases and J lost 7; bases outside the gene matches: 4. The CDR3 length is 13 residues.